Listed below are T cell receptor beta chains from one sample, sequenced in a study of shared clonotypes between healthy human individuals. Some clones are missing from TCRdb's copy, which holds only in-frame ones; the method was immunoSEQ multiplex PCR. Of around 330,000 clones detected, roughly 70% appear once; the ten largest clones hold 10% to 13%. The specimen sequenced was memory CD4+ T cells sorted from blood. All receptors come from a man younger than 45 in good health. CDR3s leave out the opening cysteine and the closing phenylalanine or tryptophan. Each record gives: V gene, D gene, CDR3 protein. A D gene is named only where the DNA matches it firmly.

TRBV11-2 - ASSSNSYSTDTQY
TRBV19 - ASSISHRRGISNQPQH
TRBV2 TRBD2 ASTLAGVDTQY
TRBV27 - ASSLRTARDEQF
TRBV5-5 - ASSLRDPGYEQY
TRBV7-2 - ASSLGSSSYNEQF
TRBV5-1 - ASSYSGAETQY
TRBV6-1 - ASTIWGSTEAF
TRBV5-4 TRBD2 ASSLAVGTSGTNEQF
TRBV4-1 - ASSQTVEETQY
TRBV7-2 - ASSFQGDTQY
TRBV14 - ASSPVINTEAF
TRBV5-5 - ASSFSGPPDTQY
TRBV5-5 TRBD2 ASSLGLADQETQY
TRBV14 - ASSLLGVGIQY
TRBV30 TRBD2 AWSVLWASGSVDTQY
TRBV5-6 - ASSLAGGGTEAF
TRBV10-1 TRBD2 ASSGSTGTSGSRETQY
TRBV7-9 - ASSPHSMGDTQY
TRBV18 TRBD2 ASSPPSGRTKNIQY
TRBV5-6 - ASSLGAGRETQY
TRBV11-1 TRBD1 ASSIGGFYEQY
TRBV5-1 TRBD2 ASSFVRGGLTPPEQY
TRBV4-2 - ASSKRGQSYEQY
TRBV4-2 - ASSQSDHTGELF
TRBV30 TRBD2 AWSDSGSSV